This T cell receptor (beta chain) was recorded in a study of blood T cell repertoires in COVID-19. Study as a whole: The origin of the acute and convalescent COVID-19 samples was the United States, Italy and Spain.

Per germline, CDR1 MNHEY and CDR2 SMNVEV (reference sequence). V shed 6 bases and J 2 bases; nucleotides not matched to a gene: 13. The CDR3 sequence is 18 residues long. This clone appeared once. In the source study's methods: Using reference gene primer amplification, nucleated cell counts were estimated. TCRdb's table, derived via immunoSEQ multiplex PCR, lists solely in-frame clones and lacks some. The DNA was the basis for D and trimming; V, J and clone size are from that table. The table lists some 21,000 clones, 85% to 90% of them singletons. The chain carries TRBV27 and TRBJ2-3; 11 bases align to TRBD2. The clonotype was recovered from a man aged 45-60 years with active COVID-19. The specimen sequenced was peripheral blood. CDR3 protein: CASSPFILAGGYTDTQYF. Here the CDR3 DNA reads TGTGCCAGCAGCCCCTTCATCCTAGCGGGGGGTTACACAGATACGCAGTATTTT.